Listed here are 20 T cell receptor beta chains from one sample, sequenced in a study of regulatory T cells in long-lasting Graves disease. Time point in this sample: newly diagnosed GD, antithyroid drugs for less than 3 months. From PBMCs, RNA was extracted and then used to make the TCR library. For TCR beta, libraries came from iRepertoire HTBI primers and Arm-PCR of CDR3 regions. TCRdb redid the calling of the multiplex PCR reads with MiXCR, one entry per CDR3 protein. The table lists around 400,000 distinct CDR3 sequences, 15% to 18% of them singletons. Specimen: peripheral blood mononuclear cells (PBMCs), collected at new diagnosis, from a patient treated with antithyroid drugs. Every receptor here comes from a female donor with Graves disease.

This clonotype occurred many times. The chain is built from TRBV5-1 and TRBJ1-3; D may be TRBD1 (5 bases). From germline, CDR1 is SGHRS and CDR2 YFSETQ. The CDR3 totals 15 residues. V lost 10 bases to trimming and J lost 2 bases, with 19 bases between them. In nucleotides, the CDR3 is TGCGCCTCCCGGCTGGGGGGTATGGCTGGAAACACCATATATTTT. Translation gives CASRLGGMAGNTIYF. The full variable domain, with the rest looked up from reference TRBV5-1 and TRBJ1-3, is KAGVTQTPRYLIKTRGQQVTLSCSPISGHRSVSWYQQTPGQGLQFLFEYFSETQRNKGNFPGRFSGRQFSNSRSEMNVSTLELGDSALYLCASRLGGMAGNTIYFGEGSWLTVV.

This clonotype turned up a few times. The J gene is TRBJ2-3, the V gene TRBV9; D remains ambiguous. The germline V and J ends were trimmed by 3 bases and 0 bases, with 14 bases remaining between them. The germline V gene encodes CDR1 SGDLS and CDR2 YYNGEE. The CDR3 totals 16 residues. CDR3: CASSEGRKGSTDTQYF. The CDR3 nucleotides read TGTGCCAGCAGCGAGGGCAGAAAGGGTAGCACAGATACGCAGTATTTT.

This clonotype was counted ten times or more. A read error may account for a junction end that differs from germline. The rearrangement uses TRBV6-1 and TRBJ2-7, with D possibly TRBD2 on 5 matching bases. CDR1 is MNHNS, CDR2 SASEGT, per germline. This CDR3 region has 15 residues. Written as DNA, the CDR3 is TGCGCCAGCAGTGAAGTAGTTGCGGGCCCCTACGAGCAGTACTTC. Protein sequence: CASSEVVAGPYEQYF.

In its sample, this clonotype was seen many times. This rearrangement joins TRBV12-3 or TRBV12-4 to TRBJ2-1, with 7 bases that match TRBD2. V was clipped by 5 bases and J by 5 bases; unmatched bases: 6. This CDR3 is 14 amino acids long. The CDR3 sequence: CASSPRGGNNEQFF. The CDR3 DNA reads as TGTGCCAGCAGTCCCCGCGGGGGTAACAATGAGCAGTTCTTC.

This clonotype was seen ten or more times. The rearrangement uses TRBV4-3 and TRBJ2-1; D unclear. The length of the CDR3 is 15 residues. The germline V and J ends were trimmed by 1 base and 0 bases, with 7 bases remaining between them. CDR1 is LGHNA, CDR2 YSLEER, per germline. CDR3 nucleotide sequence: TGCGCCAGCAGCCAAGGGGCTAGCTCCTACAATGAGCAGTTCTTC. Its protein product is CASSQGASSYNEQFF.

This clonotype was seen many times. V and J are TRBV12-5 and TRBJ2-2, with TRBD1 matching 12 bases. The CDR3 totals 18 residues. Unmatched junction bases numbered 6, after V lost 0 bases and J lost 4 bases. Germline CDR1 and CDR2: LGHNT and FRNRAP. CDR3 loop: CASGLVLGTGGVTGELFF. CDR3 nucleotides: TGTGCTAGTGGTTTGGTACTAGGGACAGGGGGCGTCACCGGGGAGCTGTTTTTT.

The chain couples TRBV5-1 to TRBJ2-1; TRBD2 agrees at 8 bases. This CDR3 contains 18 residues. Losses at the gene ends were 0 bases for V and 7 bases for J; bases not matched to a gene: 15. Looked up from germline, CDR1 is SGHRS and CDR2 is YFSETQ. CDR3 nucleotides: TGCGCCAGCAGCTTGGAAGGGGGTATAAGGACTAGCCGTAATGAGCAGTTCTTC. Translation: CASSLEGGIRTSRNEQFF.

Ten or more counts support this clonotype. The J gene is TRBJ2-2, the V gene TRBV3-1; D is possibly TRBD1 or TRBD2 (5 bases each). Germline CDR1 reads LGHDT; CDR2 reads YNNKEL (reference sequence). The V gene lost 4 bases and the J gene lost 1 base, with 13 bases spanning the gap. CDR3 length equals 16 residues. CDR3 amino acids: CASSPRASGNTGELFF. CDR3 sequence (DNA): TGTGCCAGCAGCCCCAGGGCGAGCGGGAACACCGGGGAGCTGTTTTTT.

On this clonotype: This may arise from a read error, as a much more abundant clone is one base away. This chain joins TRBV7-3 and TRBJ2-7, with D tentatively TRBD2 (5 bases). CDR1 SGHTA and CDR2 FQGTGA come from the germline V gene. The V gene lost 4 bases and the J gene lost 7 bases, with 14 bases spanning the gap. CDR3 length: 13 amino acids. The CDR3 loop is CASSSEGYNEQYF. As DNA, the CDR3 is TGTGCCAGCAGCTCCGAGGGCTACAATGAGCAGTACTTC.

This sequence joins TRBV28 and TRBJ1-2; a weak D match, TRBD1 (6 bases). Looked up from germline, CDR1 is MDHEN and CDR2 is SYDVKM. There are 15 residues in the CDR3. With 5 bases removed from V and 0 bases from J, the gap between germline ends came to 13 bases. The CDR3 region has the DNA TGTGCCAGCAGTGTGACGGGGGCCTCTAACTATGGCTACACCTTC. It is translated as CASSVTGASNYGYTF.

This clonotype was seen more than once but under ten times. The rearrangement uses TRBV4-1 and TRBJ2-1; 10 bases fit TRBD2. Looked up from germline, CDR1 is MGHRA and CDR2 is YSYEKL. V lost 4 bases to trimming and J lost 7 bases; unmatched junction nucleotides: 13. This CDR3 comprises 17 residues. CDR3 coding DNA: TGCGCCAGCAGCCTCAGAGCGGGAGGGCCTAGTACGAATGAGCAGTTCTTC. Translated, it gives CASSLRAGGPSTNEQFF.

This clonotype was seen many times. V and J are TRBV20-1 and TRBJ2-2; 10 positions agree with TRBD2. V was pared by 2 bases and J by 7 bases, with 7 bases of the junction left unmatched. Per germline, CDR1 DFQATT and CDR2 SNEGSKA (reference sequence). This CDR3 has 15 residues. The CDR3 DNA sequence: TGCAGTGCTAGACCCCTAGCGGGAGATCTCGGGGAGCTGTTTTTT. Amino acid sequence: CSARPLAGDLGELFF.

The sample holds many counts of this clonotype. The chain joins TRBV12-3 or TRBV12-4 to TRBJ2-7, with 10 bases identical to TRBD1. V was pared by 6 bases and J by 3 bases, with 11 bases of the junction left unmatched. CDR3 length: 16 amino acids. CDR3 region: CASSRTGGTSLYEQYF. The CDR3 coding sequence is TGTGCCAGCAGCCGGACAGGGGGAACGTCACTCTACGAGCAGTACTTC.

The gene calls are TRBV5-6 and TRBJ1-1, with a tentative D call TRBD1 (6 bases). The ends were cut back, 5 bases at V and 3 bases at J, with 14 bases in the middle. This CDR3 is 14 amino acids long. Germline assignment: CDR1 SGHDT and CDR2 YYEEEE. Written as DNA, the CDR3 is TGTGCCAGCAGAATCGGACAGTTTGACACTGAAGCTTTCTTT. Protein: CASRIGQFDTEAFF. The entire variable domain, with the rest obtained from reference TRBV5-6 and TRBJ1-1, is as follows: DAGVTQSPTHLIKTRGQQVTLRCSPKSGHDTVSWYQQALGQGPQFIFQYYEEEERQRGNFPDRFSGHQFPNYSSELNVNALLLGDSALYLCASRIGQFDTEAFFGQGTRLTVV.

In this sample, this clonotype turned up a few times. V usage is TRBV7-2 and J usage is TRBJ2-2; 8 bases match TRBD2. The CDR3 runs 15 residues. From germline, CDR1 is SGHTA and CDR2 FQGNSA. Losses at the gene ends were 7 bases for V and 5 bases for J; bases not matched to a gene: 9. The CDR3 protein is CASNLSGSQTGELFF. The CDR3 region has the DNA TGTGCCAGCAACTTGAGCGGGAGCCAGACCGGGGAGCTGTTTTTT.

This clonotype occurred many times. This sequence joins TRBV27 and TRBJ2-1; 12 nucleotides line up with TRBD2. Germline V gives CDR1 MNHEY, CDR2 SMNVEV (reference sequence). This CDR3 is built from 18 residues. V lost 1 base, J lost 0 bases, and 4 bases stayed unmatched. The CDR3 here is CASSLLASGGVSYNEQFF. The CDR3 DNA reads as TGTGCCAGCAGTTTATTGGCTAGCGGGGGGGTCTCCTACAATGAGCAGTTCTTC.

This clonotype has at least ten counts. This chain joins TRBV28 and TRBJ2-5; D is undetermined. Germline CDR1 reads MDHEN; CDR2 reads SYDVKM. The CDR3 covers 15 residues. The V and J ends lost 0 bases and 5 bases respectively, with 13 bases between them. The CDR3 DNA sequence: TGTGCCAGCAGTTTATGCGCCGAGGTTGGTGAGACCCAGTACTTC. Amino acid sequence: CASSLCAEVGETQYF.

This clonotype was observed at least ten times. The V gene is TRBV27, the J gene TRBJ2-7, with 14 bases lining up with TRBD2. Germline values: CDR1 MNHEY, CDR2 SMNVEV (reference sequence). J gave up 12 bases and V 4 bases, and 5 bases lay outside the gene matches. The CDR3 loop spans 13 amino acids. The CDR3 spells CASSSLGTSGRYF. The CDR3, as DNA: TGTGCCAGCAGTTCCTTGGGGACTAGCGGGAGGTACTTC.

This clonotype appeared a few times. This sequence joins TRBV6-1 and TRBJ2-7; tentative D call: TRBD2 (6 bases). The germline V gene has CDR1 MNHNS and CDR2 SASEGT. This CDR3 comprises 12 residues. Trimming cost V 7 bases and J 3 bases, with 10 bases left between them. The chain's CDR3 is CASISGGYEQYF. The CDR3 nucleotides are TGTGCCAGCATATCCGGGGGCTACGAGCAGTACTTC.

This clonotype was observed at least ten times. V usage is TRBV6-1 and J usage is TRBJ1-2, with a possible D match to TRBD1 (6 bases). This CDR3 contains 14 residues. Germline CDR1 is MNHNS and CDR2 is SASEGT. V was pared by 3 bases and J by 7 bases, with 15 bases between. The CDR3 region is CASSDPGGAGGYTF. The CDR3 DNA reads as TGTGCCAGCAGTGACCCGGGGGGGGCGGGTGGCTACACCTTC.